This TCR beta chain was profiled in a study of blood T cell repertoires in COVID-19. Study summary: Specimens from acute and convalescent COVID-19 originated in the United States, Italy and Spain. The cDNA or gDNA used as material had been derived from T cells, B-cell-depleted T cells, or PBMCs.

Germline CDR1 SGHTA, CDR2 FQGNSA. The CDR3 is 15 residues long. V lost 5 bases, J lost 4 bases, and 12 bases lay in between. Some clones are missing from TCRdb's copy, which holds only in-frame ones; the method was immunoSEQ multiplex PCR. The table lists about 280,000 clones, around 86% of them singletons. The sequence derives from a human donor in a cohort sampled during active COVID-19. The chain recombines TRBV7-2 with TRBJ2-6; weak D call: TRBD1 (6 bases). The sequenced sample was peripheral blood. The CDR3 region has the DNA TGTGCCAGCAGCCACAGGGTAACCGGGGCCAACGTCCTGACTTTC. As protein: CASSHRVTGANVLTF. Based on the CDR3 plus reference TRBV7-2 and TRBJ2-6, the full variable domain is GAGVSQSPSNKVTEKGKDVELRCDPISGHTALYWYRQSLGQGLEFLIYFQGNSAPDKSGLPSDRFSAERTGGSVSTLTIQRTQQEDSAVYLCASSHRVTGANVLTFGAGSRLTVL.